This section outlines one T cell receptor (beta chain) sequence together with its context. Its antigen remains unknown. Sequencing used immunoSEQ multiplex PCR; TCRdb keeps in-frame clones, though not all of them. The table shows about 76,000 clones, with 80% to 90% occurring only once. The record originates from a study of OX40 agonist ivuxolimab in advanced cancers. On cycle 4 day 1 and cycle 7 day 1, as well as at baseline, blood was sampled. The length of the CDR3 is 14 residues. V lost 4 bases, J lost 4 bases, and 7 bases stayed unmatched. The germline V gene encodes CDR1 SQVTM and CDR2 ANQGSEA. The study's findings and limits: Clones of CD4+ and CD8+ blood T cells grew by week 6 at doses of 0.1 to 3.0 mg/kg.

J is TRBJ2-3 and V is TRBV29-1, with TRBD2 identical over 8 bases. The TCR was taken from an adult with an advanced solid tumor such as melanoma, head and neck, liver or kidney cancer. The sequenced sample was CD4+ or CD8+ T cells sorted from blood, obtained in a trial of the OX40 agonist ivuxolimab. The CDR3, as DNA: TGCAGCGTTGGATTAGCGGGATTGCCAGATACGCAGTATTTT. It encodes CSVGLAGLPDTQYF.